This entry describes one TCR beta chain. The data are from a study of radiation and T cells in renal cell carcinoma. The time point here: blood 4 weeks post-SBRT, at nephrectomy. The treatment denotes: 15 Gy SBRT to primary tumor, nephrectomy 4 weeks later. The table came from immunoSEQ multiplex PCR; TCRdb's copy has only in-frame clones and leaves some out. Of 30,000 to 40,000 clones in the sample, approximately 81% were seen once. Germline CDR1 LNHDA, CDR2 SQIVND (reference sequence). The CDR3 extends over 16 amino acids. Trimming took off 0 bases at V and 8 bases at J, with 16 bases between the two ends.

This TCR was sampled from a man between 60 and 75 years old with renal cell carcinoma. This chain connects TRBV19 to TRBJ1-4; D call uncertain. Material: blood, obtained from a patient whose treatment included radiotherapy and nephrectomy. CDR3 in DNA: TGTGCCAGTAGTATAGATCTGTATGGGTTGGAGGAAAAACTGTTTTTT. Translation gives CASSIDLYGLEEKLFF.